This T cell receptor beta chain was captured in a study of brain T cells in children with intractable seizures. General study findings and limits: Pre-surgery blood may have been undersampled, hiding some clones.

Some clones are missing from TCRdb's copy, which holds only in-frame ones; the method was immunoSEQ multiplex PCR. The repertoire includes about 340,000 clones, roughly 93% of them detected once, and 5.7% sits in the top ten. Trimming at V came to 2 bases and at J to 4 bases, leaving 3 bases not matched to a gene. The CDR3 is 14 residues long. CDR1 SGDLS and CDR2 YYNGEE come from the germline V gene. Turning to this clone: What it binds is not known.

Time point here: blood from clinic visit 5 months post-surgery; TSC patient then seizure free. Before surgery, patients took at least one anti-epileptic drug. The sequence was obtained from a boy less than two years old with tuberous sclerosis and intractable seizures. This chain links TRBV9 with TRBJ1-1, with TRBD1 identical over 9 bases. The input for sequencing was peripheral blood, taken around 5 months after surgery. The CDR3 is CASSVGTGSTEAFF. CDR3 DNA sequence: TGTGCCAGCAGCGTCGGGACAGGGAGCACTGAAGCTTTCTTT.